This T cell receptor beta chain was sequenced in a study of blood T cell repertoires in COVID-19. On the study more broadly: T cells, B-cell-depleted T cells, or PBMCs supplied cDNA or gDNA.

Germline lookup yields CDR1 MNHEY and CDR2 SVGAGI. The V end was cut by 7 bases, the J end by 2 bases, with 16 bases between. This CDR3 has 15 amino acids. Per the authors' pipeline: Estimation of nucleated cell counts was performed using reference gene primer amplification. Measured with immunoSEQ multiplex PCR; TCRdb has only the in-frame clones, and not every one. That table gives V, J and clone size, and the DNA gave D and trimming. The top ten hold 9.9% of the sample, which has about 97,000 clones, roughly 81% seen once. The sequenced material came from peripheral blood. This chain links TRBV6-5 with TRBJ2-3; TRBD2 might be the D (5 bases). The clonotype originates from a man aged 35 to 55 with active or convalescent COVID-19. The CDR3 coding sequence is TGTGCCAGCAACCTTCCAGCAGGACTCACAGATACGCAGTATTTT. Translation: CASNLPAGLTDTQYF.